These T cell receptor beta chains were read from a single sample in a study of blood T cell repertoires in COVID-19. The method was immunoSEQ multiplex PCR; TCRdb's version includes in-frame clones alone and lacks a portion of them. The repertoire holds around 130,000 clones, with over 80% as singletons. The sequencing input was PBMCs or T cells enriched from blood (not recorded which). Receptors were obtained from a woman aged 25 to 39 who had recovered from COVID-19. The CDR3 runs from the conserved cysteine through the conserved F or W. A D gene is named only where the DNA matches it firmly. Size tells how often a clone was seen (once, few, many) or the class of an expanded clone, and some rows leave it out.

V gene: TRBV6-2/TRBV6-3; D gene: .; CDR3 length: 16; J gene: TRBJ2-7; clone size: .; CDR3 protein: CASSYSTGISSYEQYF; CDR3 DNA: TGTGCCAGCAGTTACTCGACCGGGATCAGCTCCTACGAGCAGTACTTC
V gene: TRBV29-1; D gene: .; CDR3 length: 12; J gene: TRBJ2-5; clone size: once; CDR3 protein: CGGNSGRGTQYF; CDR3 DNA: TGCGGGGGAAATAGCGGACGGGGGACCCAGTACTTC
V gene: TRBV5-1; D gene: TRBD2; CDR3 length: 15; J gene: TRBJ2-5; clone size: few; CDR3 protein: CASSLSTSLQETQYF; CDR3 DNA: TGCGCCAGCAGCTTGTCGACTAGCCTTCAAGAGACCCAGTACTTC
V gene: TRBV7-8; D gene: TRBD1; CDR3 length: 15; J gene: TRBJ1-2; clone size: .; CDR3 protein: CASSPRTGGLYGYTF; CDR3 DNA: TGTGCCAGCAGCCCCCGGACAGGGGGCCTCTATGGCTACACCTTC
V gene: TRBV28; D gene: .; CDR3 length: 18; J gene: TRBJ1-4; clone size: .; CDR3 protein: CASSTYLQHRFFNEKLFF; CDR3 DNA: TGTGCCAGCAGCACTTACCTCCAGCACAGGTTTTTTAATGAAAAACTGTTTTTT
V gene: TRBV4-1; D gene: TRBD2; CDR3 length: 17; J gene: TRBJ2-5; clone size: .; CDR3 protein: CASSKSGLAGGGETQYF; CDR3 DNA: TGCGCCAGCAGTAAATCGGGACTAGCGGGAGGGGGAGAGACCCAGTACTTC
V gene: TRBV5-1; D gene: .; CDR3 length: 16; J gene: TRBJ2-7; clone size: .; CDR3 protein: CASSSPGRGPPYEQYF; CDR3 DNA: TGCGCCAGCAGCTCGCCCGGGCGCGGGCCCCCCTACGAGCAGTACTTC
V gene: TRBV6-5; D gene: TRBD2; CDR3 length: 13; J gene: TRBJ2-5; clone size: once; CDR3 protein: CAGAGGAQETQYF; CDR3 DNA: TGTGCCGGAGCGGGAGGGGCACAAGAGACCCAGTACTTC
V gene: TRBV4-3; D gene: .; CDR3 length: 16; J gene: TRBJ2-7; clone size: .; CDR3 protein: CASSQARSAYSYEQYF; CDR3 DNA: TGCGCCAGCAGCCAAGCCAGGTCAGCTTACTCCTACGAGCAGTACTTC
V gene: TRBV6-6; D gene: .; CDR3 length: 15; J gene: TRBJ2-7; clone size: .; CDR3 protein: CASGAPGTPPYEQYF; CDR3 DNA: TGTGCCAGCGGGGCTCCCGGGACTCCCCCCTACGAGCAGTACTTC
V gene: TRBV20-1; D gene: .; CDR3 length: 11; J gene: TRBJ2-7; clone size: .; CDR3 protein: CSAPRWYEQYF; CDR3 DNA: TGCAGTGCTCCGAGATGGTACGAGCAGTACTTC
V gene: TRBV7-2; D gene: TRBD1; CDR3 length: 14; J gene: TRBJ2-5; clone size: .; CDR3 protein: CASSQNRGRETQYF; CDR3 DNA: TGTGCCAGCAGCCAAAACAGGGGGCGGGAGACCCAGTACTTC
V gene: TRBV28; D gene: TRBD2; CDR3 length: 15; J gene: TRBJ2-1; clone size: .; CDR3 protein: CASSPRLAAYNEQFF; CDR3 DNA: TGTGCCAGCAGTCCGCGGCTAGCGGCCTACAATGAGCAGTTCTTC
V gene: TRBV19; D gene: .; CDR3 length: 14; J gene: TRBJ1-6; clone size: .; CDR3 protein: CASSPGGKISPLHF; CDR3 DNA: TGTGCCAGTAGCCCCGGGGGGAAGATTTCACCCCTCCACTTT
V gene: TRBV11-2; D gene: .; CDR3 length: 16; J gene: TRBJ2-1; clone size: .; CDR3 protein: CASSLVMGVNNNEQFF; CDR3 DNA: TGTGCCAGCAGCTTAGTAATGGGAGTTAACAACAATGAGCAGTTCTTC
V gene: TRBV19; D gene: .; CDR3 length: 13; J gene: TRBJ1-5; clone size: once; CDR3 protein: CASSSLRLRPQHF; CDR3 DNA: TGTGCCAGTAGTTCACTACGACTTAGGCCCCAGCATTTT
V gene: TRBV20-1; D gene: .; CDR3 length: 11; J gene: TRBJ2-1; clone size: few; CDR3 protein: CSVYGNNEQFF; CDR3 DNA: TGCAGTGTTTACGGGAACAATGAGCAGTTCTTC
V gene: TRBV7-2; D gene: .; CDR3 length: 15; J gene: TRBJ2-7; clone size: .; CDR3 protein: CASSLDPRAGYEQYF; CDR3 DNA: TGTGCCAGCAGCCTCGACCCGAGGGCGGGCTACGAGCAGTACTTC
V gene: TRBV5-1; D gene: .; CDR3 length: 16; J gene: TRBJ2-7; clone size: once; CDR3 protein: CASRVGATGTDDEQYF; CDR3 DNA: TGCGCCAGCAGGGTGGGGGCGACAGGCACGGATGACGAGCAGTACTTC
V gene: TRBV19; D gene: TRBD1; CDR3 length: 19; J gene: TRBJ1-5; clone size: .; CDR3 protein: CASRVLGDLRGHGNQPQHF; CDR3 DNA: TGTGCCAGTAGGGTATTAGGGGATCTAAGGGGGCACGGCAATCAGCCCCAGCATTTT
V gene: TRBV5-6; D gene: TRBD1; CDR3 length: 16; J gene: TRBJ2-2; clone size: .; CDR3 protein: CASRTGWDRATGELFF; CDR3 DNA: TGTGCCAGCAGGACAGGCTGGGACAGGGCCACCGGGGAGCTGTTTTTT
V gene: TRBV5-4; D gene: TRBD2; CDR3 length: 15; J gene: TRBJ2-3; clone size: .; CDR3 protein: CASELAGEATDTQYF; CDR3 DNA: TGTGCCAGCGAGTTAGCGGGAGAAGCCACAGATACGCAGTATTTT
V gene: TRBV11-3; D gene: TRBD1; CDR3 length: 15; J gene: TRBJ2-2; clone size: .; CDR3 protein: CASSTGTVNTGELFF; CDR3 DNA: TGTGCCAGCAGCACCGGGACAGTGAACACCGGGGAGCTGTTTTTT
V gene: TRBV19; D gene: .; CDR3 length: 11; J gene: TRBJ2-7; clone size: .; CDR3 protein: CASSLRQEQYF; CDR3 DNA: TGTGCCAGTAGTCTTCGACAGGAGCAGTACTTC
V gene: TRBV5-1; D gene: .; CDR3 length: 19; J gene: TRBJ2-3; clone size: .; CDR3 protein: CASSLGQGLSQIGTDTQYF; CDR3 DNA: TGCGCCAGCAGCCTGGGCCAGGGACTCTCCCAAATCGGAACAGATACGCAGTATTTT
V gene: TRBV25-1; D gene: TRBD1; CDR3 length: 14; J gene: TRBJ1-1; clone size: .; CDR3 protein: CASTKSTGQGEAFF; CDR3 DNA: TGTGCCAGCACTAAGAGCACGGGACAGGGAGAAGCTTTCTTT
V gene: TRBV6-4; D gene: .; CDR3 length: 13; J gene: TRBJ1-5; clone size: .; CDR3 protein: CASSRELNQPQHF; CDR3 DNA: TGTGCCAGCAGCCGGGAACTCAATCAGCCCCAGCATTTT
V gene: TRBV7-8; D gene: TRBD2; CDR3 length: 16; J gene: TRBJ2-5; clone size: .; CDR3 protein: CASSARLAEKRETQYF; CDR3 DNA: TGTGCCAGCAGTGCGAGACTAGCGGAAAAACGGGAGACCCAGTACTTC
V gene: TRBV30; D gene: .; CDR3 length: 13; J gene: TRBJ2-7; clone size: .; CDR3 protein: CAWSRREVDEQYF; CDR3 DNA: TGTGCCTGGAGTCGTAGGGAGGTCGACGAGCAGTACTTC
V gene: TRBV7-8; D gene: .; CDR3 length: 14; J gene: TRBJ2-2; clone size: .; CDR3 protein: CASRGSENTGELFF; CDR3 DNA: TGTGCCAGTCGGGGTAGCGAGAACACCGGGGAGCTGTTTTTT
V gene: TRBV4-2; D gene: .; CDR3 length: 13; J gene: TRBJ1-1; clone size: .; CDR3 protein: CASSVGVNTEAFF; CDR3 DNA: TGTGCCAGCAGCGTAGGGGTGAACACTGAAGCTTTCTTT
V gene: TRBV14; D gene: TRBD2; CDR3 length: 15; J gene: TRBJ2-1; clone size: .; CDR3 protein: CASSLRTSRRNEQFF; CDR3 DNA: TGTGCCAGCAGCCTCAGGACTAGCCGTCGCAATGAGCAGTTCTTC
V gene: TRBV19; D gene: TRBD1; CDR3 length: 14; J gene: TRBJ1-2; clone size: few; CDR3 protein: CASTRDRVNYGYTF; CDR3 DNA: TGTGCCAGTACGCGGGACAGGGTGAACTATGGCTACACCTTC
V gene: TRBV6-5; D gene: TRBD2; CDR3 length: 16; J gene: TRBJ2-1; clone size: once; CDR3 protein: CASSYSRREAYNEQFF; CDR3 DNA: TGTGCCAGCAGTTACTCGCGGCGGGAGGCTTACAATGAGCAGTTCTTC
V gene: TRBV3-1/TRBV3-2; D gene: .; CDR3 length: 17; J gene: TRBJ2-1; clone size: .; CDR3 protein: CASSQGLMGGRYNEQFF; CDR3 DNA: TGTGCCAGCAGCCAAGGCTTAATGGGGGGGCGTTACAATGAGCAGTTCTTC
V gene: TRBV4-3; D gene: .; CDR3 length: 16; J gene: TRBJ1-4; clone size: .; CDR3 protein: CASSPDTVGTNEKLFF; CDR3 DNA: TGCGCCAGCAGCCCCGATACCGTCGGGACTAATGAAAAACTGTTTTTT
V gene: TRBV7-9; D gene: .; CDR3 length: 14; J gene: TRBJ2-1; clone size: .; CDR3 protein: CASSLEQRGNEQFF; CDR3 DNA: TGTGCCAGCAGCTTAGAGCAGCGAGGCAATGAGCAGTTCTTC
V gene: TRBV3-1/TRBV3-2; D gene: TRBD2; CDR3 length: 18; J gene: TRBJ2-2; clone size: once; CDR3 protein: CASSQEGGLAGNTGELFF; CDR3 DNA: TGTGCCAGCAGCCAAGAAGGGGGACTAGCGGGGAACACCGGGGAGCTGTTTTTT
V gene: TRBV5-1; D gene: .; CDR3 length: 15; J gene: TRBJ2-7; clone size: few; CDR3 protein: CASSLVAGPTYEQYF; CDR3 DNA: TGCGCCAGCAGCTTGGTTGCGGGCCCTACCTACGAGCAGTACTTC
V gene: TRBV6-5; D gene: .; CDR3 length: 15; J gene: TRBJ1-5; clone size: .; CDR3 protein: CASSYQGYSNQPQHF; CDR3 DNA: TGTGCCAGCAGTTACCAGGGATATAGCAATCAGCCCCAGCATTTT
V gene: TRBV6-2/TRBV6-3; D gene: .; CDR3 length: 13; J gene: TRBJ2-1; clone size: .; CDR3 protein: CASSFSDYNEQFF; CDR3 DNA: TGTGCCAGCAGTTTTAGCGATTACAATGAGCAGTTCTTC
V gene: TRBV25-1; D gene: TRBD1; CDR3 length: 13; J gene: TRBJ1-3; clone size: .; CDR3 protein: CASQQGAGNTIYF; CDR3 DNA: TGTGCCAGTCAACAGGGGGCTGGAAACACCATATATTTT
V gene: TRBV7-8; D gene: .; CDR3 length: 14; J gene: TRBJ2-5; clone size: .; CDR3 protein: CASSLGTGSETQYF; CDR3 DNA: TGTGCCAGCAGCTTAGGAACGGGTTCAGAGACCCAGTACTTC
V gene: TRBV19; D gene: TRBD2; CDR3 length: 14; J gene: TRBJ2-1; clone size: .; CDR3 protein: CASSISGTYNEQFF; CDR3 DNA: TGTGCCAGTAGTATTAGCGGGACCTACAATGAGCAGTTCTTC
V gene: TRBV14; D gene: TRBD2; CDR3 length: 15; J gene: TRBJ2-5; clone size: .; CDR3 protein: CASSQVSGRTETQYF; CDR3 DNA: TGTGCCAGCAGCCAAGTCAGCGGGAGGACAGAGACCCAGTACTTC
V gene: TRBV3-1/TRBV3-2; D gene: TRBD2; CDR3 length: 15; J gene: TRBJ2-3; clone size: .; CDR3 protein: CASSQGTSGTDTQYF; CDR3 DNA: TGTGCCAGCAGCCAGGGGACTAGCGGCACAGATACGCAGTATTTT
V gene: TRBV14; D gene: .; CDR3 length: 15; J gene: TRBJ1-2; clone size: .; CDR3 protein: CASSQDRGGYYGYTF; CDR3 DNA: TGTGCCAGCAGCCAAGATCGGGGTGGATACTATGGCTACACCTTC
V gene: TRBV2; D gene: .; CDR3 length: 14; J gene: TRBJ1-5; clone size: many; CDR3 protein: CASRLDSSNQPQHF; CDR3 DNA: TGTGCCAGCAGGCTTGACAGTAGCAATCAGCCCCAGCATTTT
V gene: TRBV5-4; D gene: .; CDR3 length: 14; J gene: TRBJ2-7; clone size: .; CDR3 protein: CASSLHGGLYEQYF; CDR3 DNA: TGTGCCAGCAGCTTGCATGGAGGCCTCTACGAGCAGTACTTC
V gene: TRBV30; D gene: .; CDR3 length: 13; J gene: TRBJ1-2; clone size: .; CDR3 protein: CAWSVQIGYGYTF; CDR3 DNA: TGTGCCTGGAGTGTACAGATAGGCTATGGCTACACCTTC
V gene: TRBV4-1; D gene: TRBD2; CDR3 length: 18; J gene: TRBJ2-7; clone size: .; CDR3 protein: CASSQEAAPSGITYEQYF; CDR3 DNA: TGCGCCAGCAGCCAAGAAGCCGCCCCTAGCGGGATAACCTACGAGCAGTACTTC
V gene: TRBV4-2; D gene: .; CDR3 length: 15; J gene: TRBJ1-2; clone size: .; CDR3 protein: CASSQASNQAYGYTF; CDR3 DNA: TGTGCCAGCAGCCAAGCAAGTAACCAGGCCTATGGCTACACCTTC
V gene: TRBV7-3; D gene: .; CDR3 length: 14; J gene: TRBJ1-2; clone size: .; CDR3 protein: CASSPTRANYGYTF; CDR3 DNA: TGTGCCAGCAGCCCTACTAGGGCTAACTATGGCTACACCTTC
V gene: TRBV6-5; D gene: .; CDR3 length: 14; J gene: TRBJ1-1; clone size: .; CDR3 protein: CASSYRRDFPGAFF; CDR3 DNA: TGTGCCAGCAGTTACCGCCGGGACTTCCCGGGCGCTTTCTTT